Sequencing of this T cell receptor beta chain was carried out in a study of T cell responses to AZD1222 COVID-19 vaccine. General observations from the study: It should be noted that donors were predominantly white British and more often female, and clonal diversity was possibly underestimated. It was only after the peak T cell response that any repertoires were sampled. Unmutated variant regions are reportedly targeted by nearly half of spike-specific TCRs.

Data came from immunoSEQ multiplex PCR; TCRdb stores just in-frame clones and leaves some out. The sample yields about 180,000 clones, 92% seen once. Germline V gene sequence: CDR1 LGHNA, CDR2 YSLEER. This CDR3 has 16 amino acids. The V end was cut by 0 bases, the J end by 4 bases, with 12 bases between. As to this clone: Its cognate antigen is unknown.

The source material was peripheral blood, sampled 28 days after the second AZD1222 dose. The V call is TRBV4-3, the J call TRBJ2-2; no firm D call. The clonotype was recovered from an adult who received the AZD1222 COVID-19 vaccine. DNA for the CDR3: TGCGCCAGCAGCCAAGAACTACTAAAGGGCACCGGGGAGCTGTTTTTT. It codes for CASSQELLKGTGELFF.